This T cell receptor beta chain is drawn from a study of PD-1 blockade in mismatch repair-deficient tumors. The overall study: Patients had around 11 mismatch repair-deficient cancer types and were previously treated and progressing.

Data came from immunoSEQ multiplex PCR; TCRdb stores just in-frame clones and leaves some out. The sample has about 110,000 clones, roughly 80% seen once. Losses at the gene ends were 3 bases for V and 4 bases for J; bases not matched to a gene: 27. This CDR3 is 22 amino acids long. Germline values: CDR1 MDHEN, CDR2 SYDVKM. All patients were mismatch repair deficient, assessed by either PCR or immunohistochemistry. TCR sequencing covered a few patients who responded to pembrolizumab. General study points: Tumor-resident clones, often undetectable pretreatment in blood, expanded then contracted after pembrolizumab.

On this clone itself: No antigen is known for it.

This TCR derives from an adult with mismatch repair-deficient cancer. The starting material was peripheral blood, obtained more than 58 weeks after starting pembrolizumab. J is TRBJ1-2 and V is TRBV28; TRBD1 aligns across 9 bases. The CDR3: CASSLGYPRLRDRERLGYGYTF. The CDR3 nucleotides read TGTGCCAGCAGTTTGGGCTACCCGAGGCTCCGGGACAGGGAGCGTCTTGGCTATGGCTACACCTTC.